This T cell receptor beta chain was found in a study of blood T cell repertoires in COVID-19. Study as a whole: The United States, Italy and Spain were the sources of the acute and convalescent COVID-19 samples. The cDNA or gDNA used as material had been derived from T cells, B-cell-depleted T cells, or PBMCs.

Seattle patients were enrolled during active infection and followed longitudinally. CDR1 is MGHRA, CDR2 YSYEKL, per germline. The CDR3 covers 14 residues. The germline V and J ends were trimmed by 4 bases and 4 bases, with 14 bases remaining between them. Original processing methods: Estimates of nucleated cell counts were drawn from the amplification of reference gene primers. The table came from immunoSEQ multiplex PCR; TCRdb's copy has only in-frame clones and leaves some out. V and J calls and clone size come straight from that table; D and trimming were deduced from the DNA. The table has some 300,000 clones, around nine tenths seen once; the top ten hold about 12%.

The rearrangement uses TRBV4-1 and TRBJ2-7; tentative D call: TRBD2 (6 bases). Sequenced: peripheral blood. This receptor was identified in a woman aged 70-85 years with COVID-19, enrolled during active disease. Here the CDR3 reads CASSPGIAAYEQYF. DNA for the CDR3: TGCGCCAGCAGCCCTGGGATAGCGGCATACGAGCAGTACTTC.